This T cell receptor beta chain stems from a study of T cell responses to AZD1222 COVID-19 vaccine. Measured with immunoSEQ multiplex PCR; TCRdb has only the in-frame clones, and not every one. Of 100,000 to 150,000 clones listed, more than 80% are singletons. This clone was detected a few times. Its target is not known. Germline-derived CDR1 and CDR2 are SEHNR and FQNEAQ (reference sequence). This CDR3 region has 16 residues. Trimming took off 1 base at V and 0 bases at J, with 12 bases between the two ends. Findings and caveats of the study: Nearly half of spike-specific TCRs reportedly target variant regions that are unmutated in the B.1.351 and B.1.1.7 variants. Spike-specific TCR breadth and depth grew following two AZD1222 doses.

Sequenced here: peripheral blood, sampled 28 days after the second AZD1222 dose. The sequence was obtained from an adult who received the AZD1222 COVID-19 vaccine. The genes are TRBV7-9 and TRBJ1-1; D is unresolved. CDR3 sequence: CASSLGLRGLNTEAFF. The CDR3 nucleotides read TGTGCCAGCAGCTTAGGGCTCCGCGGATTGAACACTGAAGCTTTCTTT.